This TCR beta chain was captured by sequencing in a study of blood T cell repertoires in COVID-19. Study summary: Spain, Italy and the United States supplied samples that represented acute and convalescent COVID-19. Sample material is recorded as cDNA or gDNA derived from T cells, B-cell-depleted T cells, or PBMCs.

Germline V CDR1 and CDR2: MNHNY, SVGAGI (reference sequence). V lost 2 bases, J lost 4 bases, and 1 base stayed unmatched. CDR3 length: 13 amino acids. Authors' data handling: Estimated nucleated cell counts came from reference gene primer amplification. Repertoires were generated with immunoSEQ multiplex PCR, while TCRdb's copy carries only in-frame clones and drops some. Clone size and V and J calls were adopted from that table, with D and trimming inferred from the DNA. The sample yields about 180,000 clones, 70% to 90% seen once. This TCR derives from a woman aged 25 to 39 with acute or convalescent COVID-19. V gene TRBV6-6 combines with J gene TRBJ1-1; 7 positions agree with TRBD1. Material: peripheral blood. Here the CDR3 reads CASSYGDSTEAFF. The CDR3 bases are TGTGCCAGCAGTTACGGGGACAGCACTGAAGCTTTCTTT.